This entry lists 19 T cell receptor beta chains sequenced from one sample in a study of shared clonotypes between healthy human individuals. CD45RO-negative cells were positively selected for CCR7, leaving out terminally differentiated effector memory CD45RA+ cells. Sequencing was performed with immunoSEQ multiplex PCR; in TCRdb, only in-frame clones are kept and a portion is missing. The sample yields some 2 million clones, less than 95% seen once. Specimen: naive CD8+ T cells sorted from blood. These receptors originate from a man aged 18 to 30 in good health.

The chain uses TRBV2 and TRBJ2-1; 9 bases align to TRBD2. The trim removed 3 bases at V and 3 bases at J, leaving 6 bases unmatched. Germline V gene sequence: CDR1 SNHLY, CDR2 FYNNEI. This CDR3 is built from 16 residues. The DNA of the CDR3 is TGTGCCAGCAGTGACGGAGCGGGAGGAATCTACAATGAGCAGTTCTTC. It translates to CASSDGAGGIYNEQFF.

This rearrangement joins TRBV11-2 to TRBJ2-5; no clear D. The CDR3 is 14 amino acids. The germline CDR1 and CDR2 sequences are SGHAT and FQNNGV. Trimming left V 3 bases short and J 5 bases short, with 13 bases between. CDR3: CASSFVLAPETQYF. The CDR3 DNA follows: TGTGCCAGCAGCTTTGTTCTGGCGCCTGAGACCCAGTACTTC.

The J gene is TRBJ2-1, the V gene TRBV27; D is perhaps TRBD1 (6 bases). With 5 bases removed from V and 8 bases from J, the gap between germline ends came to 25 bases. Germline loops: CDR1 MNHEY, CDR2 SMNVEV (reference sequence). CDR3 size: 17 residues. The CDR3 nucleotides read TGTGCCAGCAGTCTCTCCGGGACCTTCTTAGCAGGGGATGAGCAGTTCTTC. This codes for CASSLSGTFLAGDEQFF.

The rearrangement uses TRBV19 and TRBJ2-1; 11 nucleotides align to TRBD2. The J segment lost 8 bases and the V segment lost 3 bases, leaving 9 bases of the junction unmatched. Germline lookup yields CDR1 LNHDA and CDR2 SQIVND (reference sequence). The CDR3 runs 16 residues. CDR3 amino acids: CASSIGLAGLSDEQFF. The CDR3 nucleotides are TGTGCCAGTAGTATCGGACTAGCGGGCTTGAGCGATGAGCAGTTCTTC.

The chain recombines TRBV4-1 with TRBJ1-6, with no clear D. With 1 base removed from V and 8 bases from J, the gap between germline ends came to 6 bases. In germline, CDR1 is MGHRA, CDR2 YSYEKL. The CDR3 has 13 amino acids. For the CDR3, the DNA is TGCGCCAGCAGCCAAGTGGAAGATTCACCCCTCCACTTT. Translated: CASSQVEDSPLHF.

Notes on this clone: One base away lies a much larger clone, so this may be a sequencing read error. Other DNA sequences of this sample code for an identical CDR3. The rearrangement links TRBV6-6 to TRBJ2-7, with D maybe TRBD2 (6 bases). The length of the CDR3 is 14 residues. V gave up 2 bases and J gave up 0 bases, with 8 bases separating them. The germline V gene encodes CDR1 MNHNY and CDR2 SVGAGI (reference sequence). The CDR3 reads CASSYEGGSYEQYF. In nucleotides, the CDR3 is TGTGCCAGCAGTTACGAGGGAGGCTCCTACGAGCAGTACTTC.

The chain uses TRBV27 and TRBJ2-3; possible D gene TRBD2, 5 bases. Germline-derived CDR1 and CDR2 are MNHEY and SMNVEV (reference sequence). CDR3 length: 14 amino acids. V lost 5 bases and J 2 bases, leaving 11 bases between the germline ends. CDR3 sequence (DNA): TGTGCCAGCAGTCATCGGGAACCCACAGATACGCAGTATTTT. Its protein is CASSHREPTDTQYF.

The V gene is TRBV27, the J gene TRBJ2-7, with 9 bases aligning to TRBD1. Trimming cost V 4 bases and J 1 base; bases outside gene matches: 8. Germline CDR1 is MNHEY and CDR2 is SMNVEV (reference sequence). The CDR3 contains 16 residues. In nucleotides, the CDR3 is TGTGCCAGCAGTTCCCTCGGGGGGACAGGGTCCTACGAGCAGTACTTC. Translation: CASSSLGGTGSYEQYF.

This chain uses TRBV7-2 with TRBJ1-2, with D possibly matching TRBD1 (5 bases). This CDR3 contains 13 residues. Trimming shortened V by 5 bases and J by 6 bases, and 13 bases separated the two germline ends. CDR1 and CDR2 from the germline V gene are SGHTA and FQGNSA. This chain's CDR3 is CASSPHRYHGYTF. The CDR3 DNA sequence: TGTGCCAGCAGCCCGCACAGGTACCATGGCTACACCTTC.

This clone was observed a single time. The rearrangement links TRBV29-1 to TRBJ2-7; D perhaps matches TRBD1 (5 bases). The ends were cut back, 7 bases at V and 4 bases at J, with 11 bases in the middle. Germline assignment: CDR1 SQVTM and CDR2 ANQGSEA. CDR3 length equals 11 residues. This CDR3 is CSATDSYEQYF. The CDR3 nucleotides read TGCAGCGCCACCGACAGTTACGAGCAGTACTTC.

The rearrangement links TRBV2 to TRBJ1-2; 10 nucleotides agree with TRBD1. The V segment lost 4 bases and the J segment 3 bases; nucleotides outside the gene matches: 5. CDR1 SNHLY and CDR2 FYNNEI come from the germline V gene. The CDR3 consists of 15 residues. CDR3 residues: CASSVVGQGDYGYTF. Here the CDR3 DNA reads TGTGCCAGCAGTGTAGTAGGACAGGGGGACTATGGCTACACCTTC. The entire variable domain, with the rest obtained from reference TRBV2 and TRBJ1-2, is as follows: EPEVTQTPSHQVTQMGQEVILRCVPISNHLYFYWYRQILGQKVEFLVSFYNNEISEKSEIFDDQFSVERPDGSNFTLKIRSTKLEDSAMYFCASSVVGQGDYGYTFGSGTRLTVV.

V is TRBV9 and J is TRBJ2-2; TRBD2 aligns across 14 bases. The junction had 5 bases not matched to a gene; V was cut back by 7 bases and J by 0 bases. In germline, CDR1 is SGDLS, CDR2 YYNGEE. The CDR3 runs 17 residues. In DNA, the CDR3 is TGTGCCAGCCACGGGACTAGCGGGGGCCCGAACACCGGGGAGCTGTTTTTT. Its protein is CASHGTSGGPNTGELFF.

J is TRBJ2-7 and V is TRBV7-3; D possibly corresponds to TRBD1 (6 bases). V lost 1 base and J lost 5, with 18 bases in between. Germline V gives CDR1 SGHTA, CDR2 FQGTGA. The CDR3 sequence is 16 residues long. In nucleotides, the CDR3 is TGTGCCAGCAGCTTAAGCTCAGGGGCCTCTTTTAACGAGCAGTACTTC. Its protein product is CASSLSSGASFNEQYF. Filled out from reference TRBV7-3 and TRBJ2-7, the complete variable domain reads GAGVSQTPSNKVTEKGKYVELRCDPISGHTALYWYRQSLGQGPEFLIYFQGTGAADDSGLPNDRFFAVRPEGSVSTLKIQRTERGDSAVYLCASSLSSGASFNEQYFGPGTRLTVT.

The chain joins TRBV5-8 to TRBJ2-1; 10 positions agree with TRBD2. V shed 1 base, J shed 4 bases, and the junction held 2 bases outside the gene matches. CDR1 is SGHTS, CDR2 YDEGEE, per germline. This CDR3 is built from 15 residues. Here the CDR3 reads CASSLSGGVYNEQFF. Here the CDR3 DNA reads TGTGCCAGCAGCTTGAGCGGGGGGGTGTACAATGAGCAGTTCTTC.

The genes are TRBV11-2 and TRBJ1-6; D is possibly TRBD1 (6 bases). CDR1 is SGHAT and CDR2 is FQNNGV in the germline V gene. With 6 bases removed from V and 9 bases from J, the gap between germline ends came to 15 bases. The length of the CDR3 is 14 residues. The CDR3 DNA follows: TGTGCCAGCAGGACCGGGACAATCCGTTCACCCCTCCACTTT. Its translation: CASRTGTIRSPLHF.

The chain joins TRBV13 to TRBJ2-3, with 9 bases identical to TRBD2. J was trimmed by 5 bases and V by 2 bases; bases with no gene match: 5. This CDR3 contains 15 residues. Germline CDR1 and CDR2: PRHDT and FYEKMQ (reference sequence). The CDR3 region has the DNA TGTGCCAGCAGCTTACTGGCGGGGGGGCAAGATACGCAGTATTTT. Protein product: CASSLLAGGQDTQYF. Filled out from reference TRBV13 and TRBJ2-3, the complete variable domain reads AAGVIQSPRHLIKEKRETATLKCYPIPRHDTVYWYQQGPGQDPQFLISFYEKMQSDKGSIPDRFSAQQFSDYHSELNMSSLELGDSALYFCASSLLAGGQDTQYFGPGTRLTVL.

The chain recombines TRBV25-1 with TRBJ2-6; no clear D. The CDR3 spans 14 residues. V lost 11 bases to trimming and J lost 0 bases, with 11 bases between them. Germline CDR1 is MGHDK and CDR2 is SYGVNS. CDR3 nucleotides: TGTGCCCCAGGACGGCCCTCTGGGGCCAACGTCCTGACTTTC. Translated, it gives CAPGRPSGANVLTF.

The chain recombines TRBV4-2 with TRBJ1-1; D not resolved. The CDR3 runs 11 residues. Trimming took off 1 base at V and 7 bases at J, with 4 bases between the two ends. CDR1 is LGHNA, CDR2 YNFKEQ, per germline. The CDR3, as DNA: TGTGCCAGCAGCCAAGGCGTTGAAGCTTTCTTT. It specifies CASSQGVEAFF.

A word on this clone: An end of the junction differs from the germline gene, which may be a read error. The chain joins TRBV4-1 to TRBJ1-2; 7 nucleotides line up with TRBD1. This CDR3 spans 14 amino acids. From germline, CDR1 is MGHRA and CDR2 YSYEKL. The CDR3 region is CASSQGVEGAPSDF. In nucleotides, the CDR3 is TGCGCCAGCAGCCAAGGTGTTGAGGGGGCCCCGAGTGACTTC.